The 23 T cell receptor beta chains given below trace back to one sample, sequenced in a study of vaccination effects on CD4 cells after COVID-19. Profiled with immunoSEQ multiplex PCR; TCRdb holds only in-frame clones, not every one. The table lists under 85,000 clones, about 74% of them singletons. Before sequencing took place, the ViraFEST assay used viral peptide pools to expand antigen-specific CD4+ T cells. The culture ran for 9 to 11 days, and then CD4+ T cells were isolated. Their antigens are not known. Sample: CD4+ T cells from PBMCs cultured with HCoV-229E spike peptides, taken before COVID-19 vaccination. The receptors were sampled from a human donor who received a COVID-19 vaccine.

The V call is TRBV6-6, the J call TRBJ1-6; D gene unclear. The CDR3 is made up of 12 amino acids. V lost 5 bases to trimming and J lost 5 bases, with 4 bases between them. Germline CDR1 is MNHNY and CDR2 is SVGAGI (reference sequence). CDR3 nucleotide sequence: TGTGCCAGCAGTGCCAATAATTCACCCCTCCACTTT. Amino acids: CASSANNSPLHF.

The V gene is TRBV19, the J gene TRBJ2-2; 8 bases line up with TRBD2. Trimming cost V 7 bases and J 1 base; bases outside gene matches: 8. The germline V gene encodes CDR1 LNHDA and CDR2 SQIVND (reference sequence). This CDR3 spans 16 amino acids. The CDR3 protein is CASKGGLAGNTGELFF. CDR3 DNA: TGTGCCAGTAAGGGGGGGCTAGCGGGGAACACCGGGGAGCTGTTTTTT.

The V and J genes are TRBV6-5 and TRBJ2-7; 10 bases match TRBD1. V was clipped by 7 bases and J by 3 bases; unmatched bases: 6. The CDR3 totals 14 residues. The germline V gene encodes CDR1 MNHEY and CDR2 SVGAGI. The chain's CDR3 is CASKPGQGYYEQYV. For the CDR3, the DNA is TGTGCCAGCAAGCCGGGACAGGGGTACTACGAGCAGTACGTC.

This chain uses TRBV20-1 with TRBJ1-1; TRBD1 matches at 10 bases. CDR3 length equals 14 residues. Germline CDR1 is DFQATT and CDR2 is SNEGSKA (reference sequence). V was clipped by 3 bases and J by 1 base; unmatched bases: 2. The CDR3 sequence: CSASGDRGNTEAFF. The CDR3 DNA follows: TGCAGTGCTAGTGGGGACAGGGGGAACACTGAAGCTTTCTTT.

The chain uses TRBV19 and TRBJ1-2; D is unclear. V gave up 4 bases and J gave up 7 bases, with 16 bases separating them. Looked up from germline, CDR1 is LNHDA and CDR2 is SQIVND (reference sequence). The CDR3 consists of 14 residues. CDR3 region: CASSTPTKRRGYTF. Written as DNA, the CDR3 is TGTGCCAGTAGTACCCCGACGAAGCGACGTGGCTACACCTTC.

The chain links TRBV7-3 to TRBJ2-5; 9 bases match TRBD1. The trim removed 3 bases at V and 5 bases at J, leaving 7 bases unmatched. This CDR3 spans 15 amino acids. Looked up from germline, CDR1 is SGHTA and CDR2 is FQGTGA. The CDR3 is CASSFTGGVSETQYF. CDR3 sequence (DNA): TGTGCCAGCAGCTTCACAGGGGGCGTCTCGGAGACCCAGTACTTC.

The chain couples TRBV3-1 (or the pseudogene TRBV3-2) to TRBJ2-1; D gene ambiguous. CDR1 and CDR2 (germline): LGHDT, YNNKEL (reference sequence). CDR3 size: 11 residues. Deletions cut 4 bases from V and 10 bases from J, with 8 bases between. The CDR3 DNA is TGTGCCAGCAGCCTTAATTTAGAGCAGTTCTTC. Its protein product is CASSLNLEQFF.

CDR3 bases: TGTGCCAGCAGTTCCGATGGCACCGGGGAGCTGTTTTTT. It specifies CASSSDGTGELFF. This sequence joins TRBV6-2 or TRBV6-3 and TRBJ2-2; D unclear. The CDR3 extends over 13 amino acids. Germline assignment: CDR1 MNHEY and CDR2 SVGEGT. V lost 4 bases and J lost 4, with 7 bases in between.

The V call is TRBV10-1, the J call TRBJ1-2, with D possibly TRBD1 on 6 matching bases. V lost 0 bases, J lost 6 bases, and 14 bases lay in between. The CDR3 length is 15 residues. CDR1 and CDR2 (germline): WNHNN, SYGVQD (reference sequence). This chain's CDR3 is CASSESVRGQNGYTF. The CDR3 coding sequence is TGCGCCAGCAGTGAGTCGGTCAGGGGCCAGAATGGCTACACCTTC.

The V and J genes are TRBV6-4 and TRBJ2-1, with D perhaps matching TRBD2 (7 bases). V lost 2 bases to trimming and J lost 5 bases, with 10 bases between them. The CDR3 is made up of 14 amino acids. Germline V lookup: CDR1 MRHNA, CDR2 SNTAGT. The CDR3 region is CASSDRGGDNEQFF. In DNA form, the CDR3 reads TGTGCCAGCAGTGACCGAGGGGGGGACAATGAGCAGTTCTTC.

This clone was seen once. This chain links TRBV6-5 with TRBJ2-2; no reliable D call. The germline gives CDR1 MNHEY, CDR2 SVGAGI. Trimming took off 7 bases at V and 0 bases at J, with 9 bases between the two ends. CDR3 size: 14 residues. CDR3 nucleotides: TGTGCCAGCAAAGGACCTACGAACACCGGGGAGCTGTTTTTT. Translated, it gives CASKGPTNTGELFF.

This chain joins TRBV5-4 and TRBJ2-3, with 9 bases that match TRBD2. CDR1 and CDR2 from the germline V gene are SGHNT and YYREEE (reference sequence). This CDR3 comprises 14 residues. Unmatched junction bases numbered 4, after V lost 4 bases and J lost 4 bases. The CDR3 DNA sequence: TGTGCCAGCAGCAGGACTAGCGACGCAGATACGCAGTATTTT. It translates to CASSRTSDADTQYF.

This chain joins TRBV3-1 (or the pseudogene TRBV3-2) and TRBJ1-2; 7 bases are shared with TRBD1. V lost 5 bases to trimming and J lost 8 bases; unmatched junction nucleotides: 5. CDR1 is LGHDT and CDR2 is YNNKEL in the germline V gene (reference sequence). The CDR3 loop spans 12 amino acids. This chain's CDR3 is CASSWTGDGYTF. DNA of the CDR3: TGTGCCAGCAGCTGGACAGGCGACGGCTACACCTTC.

This clone was counted once. J is TRBJ2-7 and V is TRBV7-8; 11 positions match TRBD2. Trimming cost V 5 bases and J 1 base; bases outside gene matches: 13. The germline gives CDR1 SGHVS, CDR2 FQNEAQ. CDR3 length equals 18 residues. For the CDR3, the DNA is TGTGCCAGCAGCAAAAATAGCGGGGGGGCGTATATATCCTACGAGCAGTACGTC. Amino acid sequence: CASSKNSGGAYISYEQYV.

The chain carries TRBV7-9 and TRBJ1-6; D unclear. Germline values: CDR1 SEHNR, CDR2 FQNEAQ (reference sequence). V lost 7 bases, J lost 7 bases, and 17 bases lay in between. The CDR3 loop spans 15 amino acids. CDR3 DNA: TGTGCCAGCACCAACATTGTCTCTGGAAATTCACCCCTCCACTTT. Amino acids: CASTNIVSGNSPLHF. Based on the CDR3 plus reference TRBV7-9 and TRBJ1-6, the full variable domain is DTGVSQNPRHKITKRGQNVTFRCDPISEHNRLYWYRQTLGQGPEFLTYFQNEAQLEKSRLLSDRFSAERPKGSFSTLEIQRTEQGDSAMYLCASTNIVSGNSPLHFGNGTRLTVT.

The rearrangement uses TRBV4-2 and TRBJ2-7; 8 nucleotides agree with TRBD1. The CDR3 covers 15 residues. Trimming removed 4 bases from V and 3 bases from J; junction bases left unmatched: 8. Germline V gene sequence: CDR1 LGHNA, CDR2 YNFKEQ. The DNA for the CDR3 is TGTGCCAGCAGCCTAGGAACAGGGGGTAGCTACGAGCAGTACGTC. As protein: CASSLGTGGSYEQYV.

This clone has a handful of counts. DNA for the CDR3: TGTGCCACCAGTGTAAGGGGGGCGAGCTACAATGAGCAGTTCTTC. It is translated as CATSVRGASYNEQFF. The J gene is TRBJ2-1, the V gene TRBV24-1; D may match TRBD1 or TRBD2 (6 bases each). The germline V gene has CDR1 KGHDR and CDR2 SFDVKD. V gave up 5 bases and J gave up 3 bases, with 13 bases separating them. The CDR3 sequence is 15 residues long.

The chain links TRBV2 to TRBJ1-2; no definite D call. V was clipped by 7 bases and J by 4 bases, with 10 bases between them. Per germline, CDR1 SNHLY and CDR2 FYNNEI. The CDR3 contains 12 residues. CDR3 sequence reads: CASTVGSYGYTF. In DNA form, the CDR3 reads TGTGCCAGCACGGTCGGATCCTATGGCTACACCTTC. The variable domain in full, with the rest retrieved from reference TRBV2 and TRBJ1-2, is EPEVTQTPSHQVTQMGQEVILRCVPISNHLYFYWYRQILGQKVEFLVSFYNNEISEKSEIFDDQFSVERPDGSNFTLKIRSTKLEDSAMYFCASTVGSYGYTFGSGTRLTVV.

This chain connects TRBV21-1 to TRBJ2-7; the D call TRBD1 from the table was never checked on the DNA. TRBV21-1 is a pseudogene segment. This CDR3 has 12 amino acids. The CDR3 sequence is CASSPGVEEQYV. DNA for the CDR3: TGTGCCAGCAGCCCAGGGGTGGAAGAGCAGTACGTC.

This rearrangement joins TRBV28 to TRBJ1-1; no definite D call. Germline-derived CDR1 and CDR2 are MDHEN and SYDVKM. With 2 bases removed from V and 3 bases from J, the gap between germline ends came to 10 bases. The CDR3 has 14 residues. The CDR3 here is CASSLGRRDTEAFF. The CDR3 nucleotides are TGTGCCAGCAGTTTAGGGAGACGTGACACTGAAGCTTTCTTT.

This clone was seen a few times. The V call is TRBV5-5, the J call TRBJ2-5; D possibly matches TRBD1 or TRBD2 (7 bases each). V was shortened by 4 bases and J by 1 base, with 17 bases between the two germline ends. CDR1 is SGHKS, CDR2 YYEKEE, per germline (reference sequence). CDR3 size: 16 residues. Here the CDR3 reads CASSLPAGGAQETQYF. The CDR3 nucleotides are TGTGCCAGCAGCCTGCCCGCAGGGGGGGCCCAAGAGACCCAGTACTTC.

This clone was counted only a few times. The rearrangement joins TRBV24-1 to TRBJ1-5, with 8 bases lining up with TRBD1. The germline V gene encodes CDR1 KGHDR and CDR2 SFDVKD. With 2 bases clipped from V and 15 bases from J, the junction kept 5 bases outside the gene matches. CDR3 length: 12 residues. The CDR3 sequence: CATSDWDRSLHF. CDR3 in DNA: TGTGCCACCAGTGATTGGGACAGGTCACTGCATTTT.

The sample holds one count of this clone. V is TRBV6-6 and J is TRBJ1-2; D perhaps matches TRBD1 (6 bases). The CDR3 runs to 13 residues. Trimming took 4 bases from V and 3 from J, leaving 9 bases between them. CDR1 MNHNY and CDR2 SVGAGI come from the germline V gene (reference sequence). Written as DNA, the CDR3 is TGTGCCAGCAGTTCGGACAGATACTATGGCTACACCTTC. As protein: CASSSDRYYGYTF.